This T cell receptor beta chain was identified in a study of blood T cell repertoires in COVID-19. Study information: COVID-19 samples, acute and convalescent, were from the United States, Italy and Spain.

Per the study methods: Researchers report that nucleated cell counts were estimated from reference gene primer amplification. TCRdb's copy holds only in-frame clones and misses some; the assay was immunoSEQ multiplex PCR. That table furnishes V, J and clone size, whereas the DNA furnished D and trimming. This sample has about 170,000 clones; around 84% occur once, and the top ten carry more than 12%. CDR1 and CDR2 from the germline V gene are KGHSH and LQKENI. V was trimmed by 2 bases and J by 4 bases, leaving 14 bases between them. The CDR3 extends over 15 amino acids. Enrolled during active infection, Seattle patients were then followed longitudinally.

The specimen sequenced was peripheral blood. This clonotype was obtained from a woman in her seventies with COVID-19, enrolled during active disease. The chain couples TRBV18 to TRBJ1-2; tentatively, D is TRBD1 (6 bases). The CDR3 coding sequence is TGTGCCAGCTCACCATTTGGACAGAAATTCTATGGCTACACCTTC. Its translation: CASSPFGQKFYGYTF.